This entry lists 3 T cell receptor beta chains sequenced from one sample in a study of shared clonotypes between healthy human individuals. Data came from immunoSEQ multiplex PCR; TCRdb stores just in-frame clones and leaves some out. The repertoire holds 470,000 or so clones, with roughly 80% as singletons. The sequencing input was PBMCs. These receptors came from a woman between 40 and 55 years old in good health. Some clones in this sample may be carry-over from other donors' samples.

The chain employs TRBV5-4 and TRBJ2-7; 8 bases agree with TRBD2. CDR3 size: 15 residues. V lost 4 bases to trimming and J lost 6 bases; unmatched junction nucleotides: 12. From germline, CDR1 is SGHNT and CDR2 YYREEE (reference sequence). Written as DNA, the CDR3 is TGTGCCAGCAGCATTCGCCGGGAGGGCCCAGGCGAGCAGTACTTC. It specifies CASSIRREGPGEQYF. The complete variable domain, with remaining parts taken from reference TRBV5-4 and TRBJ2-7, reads ETGVTQSPTHLIKTRGQQVTLRCSSQSGHNTVSWYQQALGQGPQFIFQYYREEENGRGNFPPRFSGLQFPNYSSELNVNALELDDSALYLCASSIRREGPGEQYFGPGTRLTVT.

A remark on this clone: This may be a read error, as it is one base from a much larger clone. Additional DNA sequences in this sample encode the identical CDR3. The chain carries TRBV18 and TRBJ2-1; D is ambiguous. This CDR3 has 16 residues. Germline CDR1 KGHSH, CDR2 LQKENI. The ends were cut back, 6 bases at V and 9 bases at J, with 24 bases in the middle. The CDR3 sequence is CASSPVSWPVSVEQFF. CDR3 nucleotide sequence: TGTGCCAGCTCGCCCGTTTCTTGGCCGGTATCTGTTGAGCAGTTCTTC.

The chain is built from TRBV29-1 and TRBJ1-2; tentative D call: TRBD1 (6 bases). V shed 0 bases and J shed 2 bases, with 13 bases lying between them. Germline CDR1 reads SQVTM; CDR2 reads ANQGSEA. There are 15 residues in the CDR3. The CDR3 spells CSVEDLEDSNYGYTF. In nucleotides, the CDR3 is TGCAGCGTTGAAGACCTGGAGGACAGCAACTATGGCTACACCTTC.